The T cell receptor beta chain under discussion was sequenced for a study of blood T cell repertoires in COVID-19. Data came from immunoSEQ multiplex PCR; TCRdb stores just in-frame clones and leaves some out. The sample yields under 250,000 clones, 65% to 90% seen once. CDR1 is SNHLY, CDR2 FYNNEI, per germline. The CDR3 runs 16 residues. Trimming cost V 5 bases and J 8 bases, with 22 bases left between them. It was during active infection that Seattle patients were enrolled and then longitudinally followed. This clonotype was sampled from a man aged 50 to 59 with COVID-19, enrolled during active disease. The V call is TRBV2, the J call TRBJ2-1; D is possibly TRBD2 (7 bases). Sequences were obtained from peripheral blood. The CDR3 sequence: CASSTIPMGGAHEQFF. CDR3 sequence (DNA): TGTGCCAGCAGTACTATCCCGATGGGGGGGGCGCATGAGCAGTTCTTC.